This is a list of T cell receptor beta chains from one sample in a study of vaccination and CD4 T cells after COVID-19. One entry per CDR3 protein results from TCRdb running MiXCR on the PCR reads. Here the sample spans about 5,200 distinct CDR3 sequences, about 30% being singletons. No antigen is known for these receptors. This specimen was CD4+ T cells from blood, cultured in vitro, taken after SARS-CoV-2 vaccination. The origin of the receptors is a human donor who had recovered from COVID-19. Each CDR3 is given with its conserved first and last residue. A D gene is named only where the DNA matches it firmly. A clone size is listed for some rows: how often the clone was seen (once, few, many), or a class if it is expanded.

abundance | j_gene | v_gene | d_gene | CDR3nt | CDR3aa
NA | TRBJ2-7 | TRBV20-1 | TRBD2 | TGCAGTGCTAGAGATGGGAGGGATCTCGGCGAGCAGTACTTC | CSARDGRDLGEQYF
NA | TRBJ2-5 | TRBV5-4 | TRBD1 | TGTGCCAGCAGCTCAGGGAAACAGGGGGGAGAGACCCAGTACTTC | CASSSGKQGGETQYF
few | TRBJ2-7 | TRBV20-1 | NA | TGCAGTGCTAGAATCGCAGCGGTAACCCTCTACGAGCAGTACTTC | CSARIAAVTLYEQYF
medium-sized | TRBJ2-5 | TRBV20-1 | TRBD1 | TGCAGTGCTAGAGACCCGAGGACAGGGAGGCAAGAGACCCAGTACTTC | CSARDPRTGRQETQYF
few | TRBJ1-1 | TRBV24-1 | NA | TGTGCCACCAGTGATTCACGGGGTGGGAACACTGAAGCTTTCTTT | CATSDSRGGNTEAFF
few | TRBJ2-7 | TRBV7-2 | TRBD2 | TGTGCCAGCAGCCCCCGCGGGGGCTACGAGCAGTACTTC | CASSPRGGYEQYF
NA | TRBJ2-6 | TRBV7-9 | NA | TGTGCCAGCAGCTTAGTAAGCTCTGGGGCCAACGTCCTGACTTTC | CASSLVSSGANVLTF
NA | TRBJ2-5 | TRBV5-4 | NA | TGTGCCAGCAGCCCGGGGGAGCAACAAGAGACCCAGTACTTC | CASSPGEQQETQYF
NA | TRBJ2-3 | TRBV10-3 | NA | TGTGCCATCAGTGAGAGGGAGGATACGCAGTATTTT | CAISEREDTQYF
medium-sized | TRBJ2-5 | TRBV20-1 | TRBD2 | TGCAGTGTCCGTGTAGCGGGAGTAGTAGAGACCCAGTACTTC | CSVRVAGVVETQYF
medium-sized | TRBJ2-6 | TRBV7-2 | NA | TGTGCCAGCAGCTTATATGAGGCTGGGGCCAACGTCCTGACTTTC | CASSLYEAGANVLTF
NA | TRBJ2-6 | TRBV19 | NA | TGTGCCAGTAGTATAAGGCCTAGCTCTGGGGCCAACGTCCTGACTTTC | CASSIRPSSGANVLTF
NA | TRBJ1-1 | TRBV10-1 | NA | TGCGCCAGCAGTGAGTCAGGCAGGCCTGAAGCTTTCTTT | CASSESGRPEAFF
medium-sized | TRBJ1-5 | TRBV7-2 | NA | TGTGCCAGCAGCCCTAGGGGGGATCAGCCCCAGCATTTT | CASSPRGDQPQHF
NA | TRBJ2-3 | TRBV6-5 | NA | TGTGCCAGCAGTTACGGAAACACAGATACGCAGTATTTT | CASSYGNTDTQYF
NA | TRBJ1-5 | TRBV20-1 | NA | TGCAGTGCTAGAGATGAGCAGATTAGCAATCAGCCCCAGCATTTT | CSARDEQISNQPQHF
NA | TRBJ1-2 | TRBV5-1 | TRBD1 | TGCGCCAGCAGCTTGGGGTCAGGGGGCTATGGCTACACCTTC | CASSLGSGGYGYTF
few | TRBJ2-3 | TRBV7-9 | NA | TGTGCCAGCAGCTTAGGTAGCACAGATACGCAGTATTTT | CASSLGSTDTQYF
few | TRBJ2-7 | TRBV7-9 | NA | TGTGCCAGCAGCTCCCATGGGGCCTACGAGCAGTACTTC | CASSSHGAYEQYF
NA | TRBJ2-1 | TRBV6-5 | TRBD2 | TGTGCCAGCAGTTACTTAGCGGGGGGCCACAATGAGCAGTTCTTC | CASSYLAGGHNEQFF